Following are 26 T cell receptor beta chains from one sample sequenced in a study of follicular helper T cells after annual influenza vaccination. Only in-frame clones appear in the TCRdb table, and some are missing; sequencing was by immunoSEQ multiplex PCR. There are over 8,000 clones in the sample; 80% to 90% occur only once, and roughly 0.47% lies in the top ten. The time point: 2015-2016 season, 7 days after influenza vaccination. This specimen consisted of CXCR5+ CD38- circulating T follicular helper cells from blood, obtained 7 days after influenza vaccination. The subset: circulating Tfh, non-naive CD4+CXCR5+PD-1+ (ICOS+CD38+ or ICOS-CD38-). These receptors were collected from an adult who received the influenza vaccine.

The rearrangement links TRBV7-2 to TRBJ2-1; D call uncertain. The V end was cut by 0 bases, the J end by 9 bases, with 9 bases between. The CDR3 is 13 residues long. Germline V lookup: CDR1 SGHTA, CDR2 FQGNSA. DNA for the CDR3: TGTGCCAGCAGCTTAGCGTTTGCTCCTGAGCAGTTCTTC. Protein: CASSLAFAPEQFF.

The chain uses TRBV6-6 and TRBJ2-5; 9 bases line up with TRBD1. The CDR3 length is 13 residues. V lost 6 bases to trimming and J lost 3 bases; unmatched junction nucleotides: 2. Germline V gene data show CDR1 as MNHNY and CDR2 as SVGAGI (reference sequence). The CDR3 here is CASRRQGEETQYF. Written as DNA, the CDR3 is TGTGCCAGCAGGAGACAGGGGGAAGAGACCCAGTACTTC.

The chain carries TRBV2 and TRBJ1-2; D call uncertain. Germline lookup yields CDR1 SNHLY and CDR2 FYNNEI. Trimming removed 3 bases at V and 4 bases at J, with 3 bases between. The CDR3 extends over 11 amino acids. The CDR3 DNA reads as TGTGCCAGCAGTGACGGCTATGGCTACACCTTC. Protein product: CASSDGYGYTF.

CDR3 amino acids: CASNRGLAGETQYF. CDR3 sequence (DNA): TGTGCCAGCAACCGGGGACTAGCGGGGGAGACCCAGTACTTC. The chain has TRBV7-2 and TRBJ2-5; 13 positions agree with TRBD2. Trimming removed 7 bases from V and 5 bases from J; junction bases left unmatched: 4. CDR1 and CDR2 from the germline V gene are SGHTA and FQGNSA. CDR3 length: 14 amino acids.

This chain joins TRBV2 and TRBJ2-3; no definite D call. Trimming shortened V by 6 bases and J by 14 bases, and 21 bases separated the two germline ends. The CDR3 is made up of 13 amino acids. Looked up from germline, CDR1 is SNHLY and CDR2 is FYNNEI. The CDR3 nucleotides read TGTGCCAGCAGGCCTGGGGTTTGGCCACAGACGTATTTT. It specifies CASRPGVWPQTYF.

The V gene is TRBV5-4, the J gene TRBJ2-1; D gene ambiguous. Germline V gene sequence: CDR1 SGHNT, CDR2 YYREEE (reference sequence). CDR3 length: 14 amino acids. V was clipped by 2 bases and J by 5 bases, with 11 bases between them. CDR3 region: CASSFDQEDNEQFF. Here the CDR3 DNA reads TGTGCCAGCAGCTTTGATCAGGAAGACAATGAGCAGTTCTTC.

This clone has more than one count but fewer than ten. The genes are TRBV19 and TRBJ2-7, with 7 positions matching TRBD2. Germline assignment: CDR1 LNHDA and CDR2 SQIVND (reference sequence). The J segment lost 5 bases and the V segment lost 5 bases, leaving 9 bases of the junction unmatched. The CDR3 covers 14 residues. CDR3 DNA: TGTGCCAGTAGTCCGCGGACTAGTTCCGACGAGCAGTACTTC. Its protein product is CASSPRTSSDEQYF.

This clone was observed a handful of times. The CDR3 sequence is CASSQVRTGDLRNQPQHF. As DNA, the CDR3 is TGCGCCAGCAGCCAAGTTCGGACAGGGGATTTGCGCAATCAGCCCCAGCATTTT. The V and J genes are TRBV4-1 and TRBJ1-5, with 9 bases lining up with TRBD1. The CDR3 covers 18 residues. With V trimmed by 1 base and J by 2 bases, 9 bases remained unmatched. The germline gives CDR1 MGHRA, CDR2 YSYEKL.

With regard to this clone: The DNA is left out, because the CDR3 cannot be placed on it with certainty; the CDR3 is given as TCRdb lists it. The chain joins TRBV28 to TRBJ1-1. The CDR3 extends over 15 residues, inclusive of both ends. Germline V gene data show CDR1 as MDHEN and CDR2 as SYDVKM. This CDR3 reads CASSPYFGSGNRAFF.

This clone was counted a single time. This chain connects TRBV5-8 to TRBJ2-3, with TRBD2 matching 9 bases. The junction had 8 bases not matched to a gene; V was cut back by 4 bases and J by 2 bases. Germline V lookup: CDR1 SGHTS, CDR2 YDEGEE. The CDR3 has 16 amino acids. The CDR3 here is CASSTGTSRSTDTQYF. CDR3 sequence (DNA): TGTGCCAGCAGCACAGGGACTAGCCGTTCCACAGATACGCAGTATTTT.

J is TRBJ1-2 and V is TRBV6-4; unclear D gene. The length of the CDR3 is 14 residues. Germline V gene sequence: CDR1 MRHNA, CDR2 SNTAGT. Trimming removed 3 bases from V and 0 bases from J, with 8 bases in between. The CDR3 sequence is CASSDYPANYGYTF. In DNA, the CDR3 is TGTGCCAGCAGTGATTACCCAGCTAACTATGGCTACACCTTC.

Concerning this clone: The junction departs from the called germline gene at one end, perhaps through a read error. The gene calls are TRBV7-6 and TRBJ2-4; no reliable D call. Germline assignment: CDR1 SGHVS and CDR2 FNYEAQ. This CDR3 spans 12 amino acids. In nucleotides, the CDR3 is TGTGCCAGCAGTTTAGATGAAAACATTCAGTACTTC. It encodes CASSLDENIQYF. Together with reference TRBV7-6 and TRBJ2-4, the CDR3 gives the full variable domain: GAGVSQSPRYKVTKRGQDVALRCDPISGHVSLYWYRQALGQGPEFLTYFNYEAQQDKSGLPNDRFSAERPEGSISTLTIQRTEQRDSAMYRCASSLDENIQYFGAGTRLSVL.

The count of this clone is one. Here the CDR3 reads CASSSSDEGRSPLHF. The CDR3 DNA follows: TGTGCCAGCAGCTCCAGCGATGAGGGTCGGTCACCCCTCCACTTT. The chain combines TRBV9 with TRBJ1-6; D unclear. In germline, CDR1 is SGDLS, CDR2 YYNGEE. Trimming cost V 4 bases and J 10 bases, with 18 bases left between them. The CDR3 runs 15 residues.

This rearrangement joins TRBV6-5 to TRBJ1-5; D may be TRBD1 (5 bases). This CDR3 has 13 amino acids. CDR1 and CDR2 (germline): MNHEY, SVGAGI. V gave up 8 bases and J gave up 7 bases, with 15 bases separating them. The CDR3 bases are TGTGCCAGCCGGGGGGGTGGCGACCAGCCCCAGCATTTT. As protein: CASRGGGDQPQHF.

V gene TRBV5-1 combines with J gene TRBJ1-2; 8 bases fit TRBD1. CDR3 length equals 15 residues. Germline trimming cut 0 bases from V and 7 bases from J; bases unmatched to any gene: 8. The germline V gene encodes CDR1 SGHRS and CDR2 YFSETQ. The CDR3: CASSLGGQGTGGYTF. The CDR3 region has the DNA TGCGCCAGCAGCTTGGGAGGACAGGGAACCGGTGGCTACACCTTC.

This clone occurred a few times. The chain combines TRBV5-8 with TRBJ1-5; TRBD1 matches at 7 bases. The CDR3 contains 15 residues. Germline loops: CDR1 SGHTS, CDR2 YDEGEE. Losses at the gene ends were 9 bases for V and 0 bases for J; bases not matched to a gene: 9. The CDR3 bases are TGTGCCACCAGGGGGAGAGGGAATAGCAATCAGCCCCAGCATTTT. Its translation is CATRGRGNSNQPQHF.

The CDR3 reads CASSLIGEGTEAFF. In DNA, the CDR3 is TGTGCCAGCAGCTTAATTGGGGAGGGCACTGAAGCTTTCTTT. The rearrangement uses TRBV11-2 and TRBJ1-1; D gene uncertain. Per germline, CDR1 SGHAT and CDR2 FQNNGV. CDR3 length: 14 residues. Between the trimmed V and J ends, which lost 2 bases and 4 bases, there was a span of 11 bases.

J is TRBJ2-7 and V is TRBV15; 13 bases fit TRBD2. This CDR3 has 18 residues. Per germline, CDR1 LNHNV and CDR2 YYDKDF (reference sequence). Losses at the gene ends were 4 bases for V and 6 bases for J; bases not matched to a gene: 15. CDR3 in amino acids: CATSTRPTSGGIGLEQYF. Written as DNA, the CDR3 is TGTGCCACCAGCACTCGCCCGACTAGCGGGGGGATTGGACTCGAGCAGTACTTC.

The chain combines TRBV5-5 with TRBJ1-2, with 9 bases identical to TRBD1. The CDR3 is made up of 15 amino acids. Germline CDR1 is SGHKS and CDR2 is YYEKEE (reference sequence). The ends lost 0 bases at V and 6 bases at J; junction bases unmatched: 6. In DNA form, the CDR3 reads TGTGCCAGCAGCTTGGAATACGACAGGGGGAATGGCTACACCTTC. Protein sequence: CASSLEYDRGNGYTF.

The chain has TRBV18 and TRBJ2-1, with 11 positions matching TRBD2. Germline-derived CDR1 and CDR2 are KGHSH and LQKENI. CDR3 length: 15 residues. With V trimmed by 2 bases and J by 12 bases, 9 bases remained unmatched. CDR3 DNA sequence: TGTGCCAGCTCACCAGAGACTAGCGGGGCTATAGGGCAGTTCTTC. This codes for CASSPETSGAIGQFF.

The chain links TRBV5-1 to TRBJ2-1; the match to TRBD2 covers 10 bases. The V gene end was trimmed by 0 bases and the J gene end by 0 bases; junction bases not matched to a gene: 6. In germline, CDR1 is SGHRS, CDR2 YFSETQ. The CDR3 covers 18 residues. CDR3 nucleotides: TGCGCCAGCAGCTTGGATAGCGGGGGGCCTAGCTCCTACAATGAGCAGTTCTTC. Translating gives CASSLDSGGPSSYNEQFF.

V and J are TRBV6-1 and TRBJ1-4; D is unresolved. Trimming stripped 5 bases from V and 0 bases from J, with 7 bases between. Germline CDR1 reads MNHNS; CDR2 reads SASEGT. This CDR3 region has 14 residues. For the CDR3, the DNA is TGTGCCAGCAGTATAGGAGCAACTAATGAAAAACTGTTTTTT. Residues: CASSIGATNEKLFF.

The chain combines TRBV4-1 with TRBJ1-2; weak D call: TRBD1 (5 bases). Germline CDR1 reads MGHRA; CDR2 reads YSYEKL. Trimming removed 5 bases at V and 4 bases at J, with 20 bases between. The length of the CDR3 is 16 residues. DNA for the CDR3: TGCGCCAGCAGCACAGGCAAGAACCGAAAGACCTATGGCTACACCTTC. Amino acids: CASSTGKNRKTYGYTF.

This clone was seen more than once but under ten times. The V gene is TRBV5-1, the J gene TRBJ2-7, with 8 bases identical to TRBD2. The CDR3 totals 15 residues. After removal of 4 bases from V and 5 bases from J, the junction contained 11 bases not matched to a gene. Germline V CDR1 and CDR2: SGHRS, YFSETQ. CDR3 in amino acids: CASSGFRGGRNEQYF. For the CDR3, the DNA is TGCGCCAGCAGCGGATTCCGGGGGGGGCGGAACGAGCAGTACTTC.

The genes are TRBV6-1 and TRBJ2-1; TRBD2 might be the D (5 bases). V lost 8 bases to trimming and J lost 7 bases, with 15 bases between them. There are 13 residues in the CDR3. Germline V CDR1 and CDR2: MNHNS, SASEGT. The CDR3 sequence is CASRLAGPNEQFF. CDR3 nucleotides: TGTGCCAGCCGATTGGCGGGTCCTAATGAGCAGTTCTTC.

The chain combines TRBV10-2 with TRBJ2-2; no firm D call. The CDR3 sequence is 12 residues long. V was clipped by 5 bases and J by 5 bases, with 6 bases between them. Germline CDR1 and CDR2: WSHSY and SAAADI. DNA for the CDR3: TGCGCCAGCAGTTTGGGGACCGGGGAGCTGTTTTTT. This translates into CASSLGTGELFF.